These T cell receptor beta chains were read from a single sample in a study of OX40 agonist ivuxolimab in advanced cancers. Using immunoSEQ multiplex PCR, the repertoire was profiled, and TCRdb retains in-frame clones only, with some absent. The sample consists of tens of thousands of clones, approximately 73% of them appearing once. The specimen was CD4+ or CD8+ T cells sorted from blood, collected in a trial of the OX40 agonist ivuxolimab. These TCRs come from an adult with an advanced solid tumor such as melanoma, head and neck, liver or kidney cancer. Both conserved end residues are part of each CDR3. Each record gives: V gene, D gene, J gene, clone size, CDR3 DNA, CDR3 protein. The D gene is left open where the match is weak. The size entry is marked missing in some rows and otherwise reads once, few, many or a size class.

V gene: TRBV2
D gene: -
J gene: TRBJ2-7
clone size: -
CDR3 DNA: TGTGCCAGCAGCCAAGACAGGTACGAGCAGTACTTC
CDR3 protein: CASSQDRYEQYF

V gene: TRBV25-1
D gene: -
J gene: TRBJ2-7
clone size: -
CDR3 DNA: TGTGCCAGCAGTGAAGCTCTGGGTTATCGCTACGAGCAGTACTTC
CDR3 protein: CASSEALGYRYEQYF

V gene: TRBV7-3
D gene: TRBD2
J gene: TRBJ2-5
clone size: -
CDR3 DNA: TGTGCCAGCAGCCCTAGCGGGGGATCCTATGGGACCCAGTACTTC
CDR3 protein: CASSPSGGSYGTQYF

V gene: TRBV11-3
D gene: TRBD2
J gene: TRBJ2-3
clone size: -
CDR3 DNA: TGTGCCAGCAGCTTCGGGGCAGGGAGGGCCACAGATACGCAGTATTTT
CDR3 protein: CASSFGAGRATDTQYF

V gene: TRBV11-3
D gene: -
J gene: TRBJ2-5
clone size: few
CDR3 DNA: TGTGCCAGCAGCGCCGGGGGTGGGAGCTCCCTTCAAGAGACCCAGTACTTC
CDR3 protein: CASSAGGGSSLQETQYF

V gene: TRBV28
D gene: TRBD1
J gene: TRBJ2-7
clone size: medium-sized
CDR3 DNA: TGTGCCAGCAGCCCCCCGGACAGGGTCCACGAGCAGTACTTC
CDR3 protein: CASSPPDRVHEQYF

V gene: TRBV10-3
D gene: -
J gene: TRBJ2-4
clone size: -
CDR3 DNA: TGTGCCATCAGTGAGTCGGGGAAACAAAACATTCAGTACTTC
CDR3 protein: CAISESGKQNIQYF

V gene: TRBV6-1
D gene: -
J gene: TRBJ2-7
clone size: -
CDR3 DNA: TGTGCCAGCAGTTCACCTACATACGAGCAGTACTTC
CDR3 protein: CASSSPTYEQYF

V gene: TRBV10-2
D gene: -
J gene: TRBJ1-2
clone size: few
CDR3 DNA: TGCGCCAGCGGCGATAGGGTCCTCTACGGCTACACCTTC
CDR3 protein: CASGDRVLYGYTF

V gene: TRBV19
D gene: -
J gene: TRBJ1-1
clone size: -
CDR3 DNA: TGTGCCAGTTGGGGGGGGGCGCTTGACACTGAAGCTTTCTTT
CDR3 protein: CASWGGALDTEAFF

V gene: TRBV12-5
D gene: -
J gene: TRBJ1-4
clone size: once
CDR3 DNA: TGTGCTAGTGGGAAGGACAGTGCAACTAATGAAAAACTGTTTTTT
CDR3 protein: CASGKDSATNEKLFF

V gene: TRBV6-5
D gene: -
J gene: TRBJ2-7
clone size: -
CDR3 DNA: TGTGCCAGCAGTTCCTTACCGACAGGCCGCTCCTACGAGCAGTACTTC
CDR3 protein: CASSSLPTGRSYEQYF

V gene: TRBV18
D gene: -
J gene: TRBJ2-6
clone size: few
CDR3 DNA: TGTGCCAGCTCACCTATGAGGGAGGCTGGGGCCAACGTCCTGACTTTC
CDR3 protein: CASSPMREAGANVLTF

V gene: TRBV29-1
D gene: TRBD1
J gene: TRBJ1-4
clone size: -
CDR3 DNA: TGCAGCGTTCTCTCACGGGACAGGGTAACTAATGAAAAACTGTTTTTT
CDR3 protein: CSVLSRDRVTNEKLFF

V gene: TRBV7-6
D gene: TRBD1
J gene: TRBJ2-5
clone size: -
CDR3 DNA: TGTGCCAGCAGCCACGGACAGGTTGTCCAAGAGACCCAGTACTTC
CDR3 protein: CASSHGQVVQETQYF

V gene: TRBV6-6
D gene: -
J gene: TRBJ1-1
clone size: -
CDR3 DNA: TGTGCCAGCAACAAAAAAAGGAGTTGGGACACTGAAGCTTTCTTT
CDR3 protein: CASNKKRSWDTEAFF

V gene: TRBV9
D gene: -
J gene: TRBJ2-2
clone size: few
CDR3 DNA: TGTGCCAGCAGCGTAGCGGCTCACACCGGGGAGCTGTTTTTT
CDR3 protein: CASSVAAHTGELFF

V gene: TRBV25-1
D gene: TRBD1
J gene: TRBJ1-2
clone size: few
CDR3 DNA: TGTGCCAGCAGTGACTCCGGGACAGGGAGTAACTATGGCTACACCTTC
CDR3 protein: CASSDSGTGSNYGYTF

V gene: TRBV5-4
D gene: TRBD1
J gene: TRBJ1-1
clone size: -
CDR3 DNA: TGTGCCAGCAGCAAAGACAGGGGGCTGACTGAAGCTTTCTTT
CDR3 protein: CASSKDRGLTEAFF

V gene: TRBV9
D gene: TRBD1
J gene: TRBJ2-5
clone size: -
CDR3 DNA: TGTGCCAGCAGAACGCAGGGGGCCCAGTACTTC
CDR3 protein: CASRTQGAQYF

V gene: TRBV11-3
D gene: TRBD1
J gene: TRBJ1-2
clone size: -
CDR3 DNA: TGTGCCAGCAGTGAATCGACAGGGTCCCGGTGTTACTATGGCTACACCTTC
CDR3 protein: CASSESTGSRCYYGYTF

V gene: TRBV5-1
D gene: -
J gene: TRBJ1-2
clone size: once
CDR3 DNA: TGCGCCAGCAGCTTGGAACCCTATGGCTACACCTTC
CDR3 protein: CASSLEPYGYTF

V gene: TRBV19
D gene: -
J gene: TRBJ2-7
clone size: -
CDR3 DNA: TGTGCCAGTAGTATAGTAGTAGGGGACCACGAGCAGTACTTC
CDR3 protein: CASSIVVGDHEQYF

V gene: TRBV25-1
D gene: -
J gene: TRBJ1-2
clone size: -
CDR3 DNA: TGTGCCAGCAGTGAAGCCGGGGACCGGGATGGCTACACCTTC
CDR3 protein: CASSEAGDRDGYTF

V gene: TRBV7-2
D gene: TRBD1
J gene: TRBJ1-1
clone size: -
CDR3 DNA: TGTGCCAGCAGCGGAAACAGGGGCAAGCGGACTGAAGCTTTCTTT
CDR3 protein: CASSGNRGKRTEAFF

V gene: TRBV4-3
D gene: TRBD1
J gene: TRBJ2-7
clone size: few
CDR3 DNA: TGCGCCAGCAGCCGGGACACAGGGGAAAGGAGCGAGCAGTACTTC
CDR3 protein: CASSRDTGERSEQYF

V gene: TRBV12-5
D gene: -
J gene: TRBJ1-1
clone size: once
CDR3 DNA: TGTGCTAGTGGTTTGGTACCAGCTCAGAAGATGAACACTGAAGCTTTCTTT
CDR3 protein: CASGLVPAQKMNTEAFF

V gene: TRBV11-3
D gene: -
J gene: TRBJ1-2
clone size: -
CDR3 DNA: TGTGCCAGCAGCTTCTCTGAAGGGGCGCTGACCTTC
CDR3 protein: CASSFSEGALTF

V gene: TRBV10-3
D gene: -
J gene: TRBJ2-1
clone size: -
CDR3 DNA: TGTGCCATCAATCCAAGGGGGAGCTCCTACAATGAGCAGTTCTTC
CDR3 protein: CAINPRGSSYNEQFF

V gene: TRBV5-4
D gene: -
J gene: TRBJ1-2
clone size: -
CDR3 DNA: TGTGCCAGCAGCCAAGGACAGACAGCTAACTATGGCTACACCTTC
CDR3 protein: CASSQGQTANYGYTF

V gene: TRBV6-6
D gene: TRBD1
J gene: TRBJ1-6
clone size: -
CDR3 DNA: TGTGCCAGCAGTTACTCCGGAGGGGGCGAGAATTCACCCCTCCACTTT
CDR3 protein: CASSYSGGGENSPLHF

V gene: TRBV7-2
D gene: TRBD2
J gene: TRBJ2-3
clone size: -
CDR3 DNA: TGTGCCAGCAGCTTAGGAACGATAGCGGGTTATAGCACAGATACGCAGTATTTT
CDR3 protein: CASSLGTIAGYSTDTQYF

V gene: TRBV6-5
D gene: TRBD2
J gene: TRBJ2-5
clone size: -
CDR3 DNA: TGTGCCAGCCGTAAGGCGGGGGGGCAAGAGACCCAGTACTTC
CDR3 protein: CASRKAGGQETQYF